The TCR beta chain under discussion was sequenced for a study of T cells in tuberculosis. Findings of the study overall: Selection depended on which cryopreserved specimens were available.

The CDR3 covers 15 residues. Germline CDR1 SNHLY, CDR2 FYNNEI. To note about this clone: Its antigen remains unknown. A read error may produce the germline difference seen at one junction end.

Method: immunoSEQ multiplex PCR; TCRdb's copy keeps in-frame clones and lacks some. This table holds over 25,000 clones, around 91% found once. The receptor comes from a donor aged 10-35 years with latent tuberculosis or without tuberculosis infection. The chain joins TRBV2 to TRBJ2-1; D is possibly TRBD1 (6 bases). The sample consisted of PBMCs. The CDR3 DNA reads TGTGCCAGCAGAGAAGGACAGAGCTCCTACAATGAGCAGTTCTTC. It specifies CASREGQSSYNEQFF.